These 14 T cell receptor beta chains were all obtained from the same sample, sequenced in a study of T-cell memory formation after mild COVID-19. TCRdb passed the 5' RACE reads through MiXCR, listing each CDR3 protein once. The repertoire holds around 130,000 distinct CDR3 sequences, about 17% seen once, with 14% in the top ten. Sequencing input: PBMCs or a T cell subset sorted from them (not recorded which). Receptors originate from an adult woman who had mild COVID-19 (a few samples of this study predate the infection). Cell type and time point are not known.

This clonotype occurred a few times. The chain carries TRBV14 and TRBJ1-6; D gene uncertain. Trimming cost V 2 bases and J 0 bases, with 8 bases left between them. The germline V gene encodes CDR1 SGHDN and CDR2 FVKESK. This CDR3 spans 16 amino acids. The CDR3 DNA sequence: TGTGCCAGCAGCCAAAGTCCTGGCTCCTATAATTCACCCCTCCACTTT. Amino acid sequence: CASSQSPGSYNSPLHF.

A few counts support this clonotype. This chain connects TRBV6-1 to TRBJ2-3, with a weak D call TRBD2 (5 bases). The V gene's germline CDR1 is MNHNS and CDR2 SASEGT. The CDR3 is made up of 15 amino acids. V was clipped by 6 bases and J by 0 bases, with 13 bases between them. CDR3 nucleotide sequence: TGTGCCAGCAGCCCTGACCGAGGGAGCACAGATACGCAGTATTTT. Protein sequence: CASSPDRGSTDTQYF.

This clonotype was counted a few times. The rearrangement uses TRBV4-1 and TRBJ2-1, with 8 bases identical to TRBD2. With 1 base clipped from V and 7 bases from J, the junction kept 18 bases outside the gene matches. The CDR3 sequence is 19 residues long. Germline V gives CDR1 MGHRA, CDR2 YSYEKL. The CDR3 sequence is CASSQAGLAARNPKNEQFF. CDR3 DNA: TGCGCCAGCAGCCAAGCCGGACTAGCAGCACGGAACCCCAAAAATGAGCAGTTCTTC.

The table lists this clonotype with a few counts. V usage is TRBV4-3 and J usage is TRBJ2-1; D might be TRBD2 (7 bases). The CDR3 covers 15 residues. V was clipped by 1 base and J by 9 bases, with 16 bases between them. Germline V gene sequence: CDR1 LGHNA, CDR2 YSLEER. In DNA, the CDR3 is TGCGCCAGCAGCCAAGGGGGGGGCTATTATCGTGAGCAGTTCTTC. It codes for CASSQGGGYYREQFF.

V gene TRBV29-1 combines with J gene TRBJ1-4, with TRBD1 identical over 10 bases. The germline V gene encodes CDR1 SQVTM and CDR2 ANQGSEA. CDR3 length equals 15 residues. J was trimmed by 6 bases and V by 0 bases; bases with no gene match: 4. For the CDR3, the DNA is TGCAGCGTTGAAGATCCCGGGACAGGGGATGAAAAACTGTTTTTT. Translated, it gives CSVEDPGTGDEKLFF.

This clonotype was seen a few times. The CDR3 DNA reads as TGCGCCAGCAGCGATGGACATTCCGGCGGGGAGACCCAGTACTTC. It yields the protein CASSDGHSGGETQYF. This chain joins TRBV5-1 and TRBJ2-5, with D possibly being TRBD1 or TRBD2 (5 bases each). V was pared by 4 bases and J by 5 bases, with 18 bases between. Germline CDR1 reads SGHRS; CDR2 reads YFSETQ. CDR3 size: 15 residues.

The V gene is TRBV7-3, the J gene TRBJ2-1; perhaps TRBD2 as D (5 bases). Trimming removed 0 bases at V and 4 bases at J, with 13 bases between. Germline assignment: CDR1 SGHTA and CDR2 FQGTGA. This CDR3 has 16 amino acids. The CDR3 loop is CASSLTAGLLYNEQFF. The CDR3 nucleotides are TGTGCCAGCAGCTTAACGGCCGGACTTCTTTACAATGAGCAGTTCTTC. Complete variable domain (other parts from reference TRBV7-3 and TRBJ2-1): GAGVSQTPSNKVTEKGKYVELRCDPISGHTALYWYRQSLGQGPEFLIYFQGTGAADDSGLPNDRFFAVRPEGSVSTLKIQRTERGDSAVYLCASSLTAGLLYNEQFFGPGTRLTVL.

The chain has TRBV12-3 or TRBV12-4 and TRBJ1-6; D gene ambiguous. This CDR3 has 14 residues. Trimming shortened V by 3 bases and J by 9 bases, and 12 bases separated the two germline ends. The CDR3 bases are TGTGCCAGCAGTTTCCTCATCTCGGGTTCACCCCTCCACTTT. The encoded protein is CASSFLISGSPLHF.

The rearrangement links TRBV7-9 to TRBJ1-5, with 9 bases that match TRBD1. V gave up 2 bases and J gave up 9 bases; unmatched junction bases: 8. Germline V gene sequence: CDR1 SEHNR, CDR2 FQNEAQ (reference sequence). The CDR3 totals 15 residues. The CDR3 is CASSLSGTGIWPQHF. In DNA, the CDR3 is TGTGCCAGCAGCTTATCCGGGACAGGGATTTGGCCCCAGCATTTT.

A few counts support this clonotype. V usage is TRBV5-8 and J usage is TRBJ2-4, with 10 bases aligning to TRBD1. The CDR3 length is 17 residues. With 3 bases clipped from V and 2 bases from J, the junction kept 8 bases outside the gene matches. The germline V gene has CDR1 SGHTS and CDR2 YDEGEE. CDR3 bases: TGTGCCAGCAGCTCCGGGACAGGGGACTCTACCAAAAACATTCAGTACTTC. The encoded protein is CASSSGTGDSTKNIQYF. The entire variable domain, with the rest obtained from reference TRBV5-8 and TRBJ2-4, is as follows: EAGVTQSPTHLIKTRGQQATLRCSPISGHTSVYWYQQALGLGLQFLLWYDEGEERNRGNFPPRFSGRQFPNYSSELNVNALELEDSALYLCASSSGTGDSTKNIQYFGAGTRLSVL.

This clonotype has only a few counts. For the CDR3, the DNA is TGTGCCAGCAGCTTAAGGTTGACTGAAGCTTTCTTT. It translates to CASSLRLTEAFF. The rearrangement links TRBV7-9 to TRBJ1-1; D ambiguous. Trimming left V 2 bases short and J 5 bases short, with 6 bases between. Germline CDR1 reads SEHNR; CDR2 reads FQNEAQ (reference sequence). The CDR3 totals 12 residues. The full variable domain, in which reference TRBV7-9 and TRBJ1-1 provide the parts outside the CDR3, is DTGVSQNPRHKITKRGQNVTFRCDPISEHNRLYWYRQTLGQGPEFLTYFQNEAQLEKSRLLSDRFSAERPKGSFSTLEIQRTEQGDSAMYLCASSLRLTEAFFGQGTRLTVV.

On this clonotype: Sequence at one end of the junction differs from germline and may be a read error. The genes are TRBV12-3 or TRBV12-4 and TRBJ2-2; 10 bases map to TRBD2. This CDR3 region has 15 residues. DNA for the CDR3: TGTGCCAGCAGTGTAGCGGGGGGCGCCACCGGGGAGCTGTTTTTT. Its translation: CASSVAGGATGELFF.

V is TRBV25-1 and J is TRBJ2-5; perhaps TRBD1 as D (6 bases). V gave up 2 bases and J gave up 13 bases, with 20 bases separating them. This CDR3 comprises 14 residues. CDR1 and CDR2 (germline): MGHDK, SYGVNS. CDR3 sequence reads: CASSETGSARYRYF. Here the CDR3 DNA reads TGTGCCAGCAGTGAAACAGGGTCGGCGAGGTATAGGTACTTC.

CDR3: CASSLAARGNEQFF. CDR3 nucleotide sequence: TGCGCCAGCAGCTTGGCGGCCAGGGGTAATGAGCAGTTCTTC. V gene TRBV5-1 combines with J gene TRBJ2-1; a possible D gene is TRBD1 (6 bases). Per germline, CDR1 SGHRS and CDR2 YFSETQ. V lost 0 bases and J lost 7, with 11 bases in between. This CDR3 spans 14 amino acids.